A single sample is the source of the 15 T cell receptor beta chains below, sequenced in a study of technical replicates of blood from a few donors. The assay was immunoSEQ multiplex PCR, and TCRdb's table has in-frame clones only and misses some. The data show under 95,000 clones, just under 95% seen once. Sequencing used T cells isolated from PBMCs. Source of these receptors: a human donor in good health.

The chain has TRBV5-6 and TRBJ1-2; D is undetermined. V gave up 3 bases and J gave up 2 bases, with 14 bases separating them. The CDR3 sequence is 15 residues long. The germline gives CDR1 SGHDT, CDR2 YYEEEE. The CDR3: CASSWSVVPNYGYTF. In nucleotides, the CDR3 is TGTGCCAGCAGCTGGTCAGTCGTACCGAACTATGGCTACACCTTC.

J is TRBJ2-2 and V is TRBV6-5; no firm D call. The CDR3 has 14 residues. Looked up from germline, CDR1 is MNHEY and CDR2 is SVGAGI. V gave up 8 bases and J gave up 0 bases, with 10 bases separating them. CDR3 in amino acids: CASARKSNTGELFF. The CDR3, as DNA: TGTGCCAGCGCGAGAAAGTCGAACACCGGGGAGCTGTTTTTT.

The rearrangement uses TRBV28 and TRBJ2-2; no clear D. CDR3 size: 15 residues. Trimming left V 5 bases short and J 5 bases short, with 15 bases between. CDR1 is MDHEN, CDR2 SYDVKM, per germline. The CDR3 is CASSAGSRLTGELFF. CDR3 coding DNA: TGTGCCAGCAGTGCCGGGTCCCGGCTGACCGGGGAGCTGTTTTTT.

The V and J genes are TRBV29-1 and TRBJ2-2; 10 bases align to TRBD1. V shed 7 bases and J 7 bases; nucleotides not matched to a gene: 9. The germline V gene has CDR1 SQVTM and CDR2 ANQGSEA. The CDR3 runs to 14 residues. CDR3 bases: TGCAGCGGCAAAAGACAGGGGGCCGACGGGGAGCTGTTTTTT. Protein: CSGKRQGADGELFF.

The chain uses TRBV19 and TRBJ1-5; perhaps TRBD1 as D (6 bases). The CDR3 extends over 15 amino acids. Germline CDR1 reads LNHDA; CDR2 reads SQIVND (reference sequence). Trimming cost V 2 bases and J 3 bases, with 11 bases left between them. CDR3 in amino acids: CASSIRGAFNQPQHF. CDR3 nucleotides: TGTGCCAGTAGTATACGGGGGGCCTTCAATCAGCCCCAGCATTTT.

The V call is TRBV28, the J call TRBJ2-7, with D tentatively TRBD1 (6 bases). The V gene lost 1 base and the J gene lost 1 base, with 23 bases spanning the gap. Germline V gives CDR1 MDHEN, CDR2 SYDVKM. The CDR3 covers 19 residues. The CDR3 DNA reads TGTGCCAGCAGTTTATTTCTTCTTACCTCGGACAGTCTATCCTACGAGCAGTACTTC. Protein: CASSLFLLTSDSLSYEQYF.

The chain recombines TRBV6-1 with TRBJ2-7; D gene unclear. Germline V gives CDR1 MNHNS, CDR2 SASEGT. V was cut by 6 bases and J by 3 bases, with 6 bases left in between. The CDR3 contains 11 residues. The CDR3 protein is CASRTVYEQYF. CDR3 DNA: TGTGCCAGCAGAACGGTCTACGAGCAGTACTTC.

The chain uses TRBV9 and TRBJ1-2; D call uncertain. The CDR3 spans 13 residues. V gave up 0 bases and J gave up 2 bases, with 5 bases separating them. Per the germline V gene, CDR1 is SGDLS and CDR2 is YYNGEE. The CDR3: CASSVEQNYGYTF. CDR3 nucleotide sequence: TGTGCCAGCAGCGTAGAACAGAACTATGGCTACACCTTC.

This chain uses TRBV5-1 with TRBJ2-1, with 13 bases aligning to TRBD2. This CDR3 spans 17 amino acids. Trimming took 3 bases from V and 5 from J; bases not matched to a gene: 8. Germline V lookup: CDR1 SGHRS, CDR2 YFSETQ. DNA of the CDR3: TGCGCCAGCAGCTCAGATCGTGGACTAGCGGGGGACAATGAGCAGTTCTTC. Translation gives CASSSDRGLAGDNEQFF.

The chain is built from TRBV30 and TRBJ2-1; D remains unclear. V dropped 3 bases and J dropped 12 bases, with 12 bases sitting between them. The CDR3 has 11 amino acids. CDR1 and CDR2 (germline): GTSNPN, SVGIG (reference sequence). CDR3 region: CAWSSVPPQFF. As DNA, the CDR3 is TGTGCCTGGAGCAGCGTGCCCCCGCAGTTCTTC.

The rearrangement joins TRBV5-4 to TRBJ1-2; D remains ambiguous. Germline V gene data show CDR1 as SGHNT and CDR2 as YYREEE (reference sequence). With 4 bases removed from V and 5 bases from J, the gap between germline ends came to 15 bases. This CDR3 comprises 14 residues. Here the CDR3 reads CASSPTSTMYGYTF. Here the CDR3 DNA reads TGTGCCAGCAGCCCGACATCAACGATGTATGGCTACACCTTC. The full variable domain, its missing parts supplied by reference TRBV5-4 and TRBJ1-2, is ETGVTQSPTHLIKTRGQQVTLRCSSQSGHNTVSWYQQALGQGPQFIFQYYREEENGRGNFPPRFSGLQFPNYSSELNVNALELDDSALYLCASSPTSTMYGYTFGSGTRLTVV.

The J gene is TRBJ2-2, the V gene TRBV27; possibly TRBD2 for D (5 bases). The V and J ends lost 2 bases and 4 bases respectively, with 14 bases between them. The CDR3 sequence is 16 residues long. Per germline, CDR1 MNHEY and CDR2 SMNVEV (reference sequence). CDR3 DNA sequence: TGTGCCAGCAGTTTAATTAGGCGGGTTAGCACCGGGGAGCTGTTTTTT. As protein: CASSLIRRVSTGELFF.

J is TRBJ1-2 and V is TRBV7-6; 9 bases match TRBD1. The ends lost 3 bases at V and 5 bases at J; junction bases unmatched: 10. Germline V gene lookup returns CDR1 SGHVS and CDR2 FNYEAQ. The length of the CDR3 is 16 residues. The chain's CDR3 is CASSLRIGTGSYGYTF. The DNA for the CDR3 is TGTGCCAGCAGCTTGAGGATCGGGACAGGGTCGTATGGCTACACCTTC.

This clone showed up just once. The chain recombines TRBV5-4 with TRBJ1-1, with 7 nucleotides matching TRBD1. Looked up from germline, CDR1 is SGHNT and CDR2 is YYREEE (reference sequence). V dropped 6 bases and J dropped 4; count of bases not matched to a gene: 9. The CDR3 runs 14 residues. The CDR3, as DNA: TGTGCCAGCAATAAACAGGGGTCTGTCACTGAAGCTTTCTTT. This sequence encodes CASNKQGSVTEAFF.

The gene calls are TRBV18 and TRBJ2-7; 7 bases fit TRBD1. V was pared by 3 bases and J by 0 bases, with 2 bases of the junction left unmatched. This CDR3 has 14 amino acids. Germline-derived CDR1 and CDR2 are KGHSH and LQKENI. The CDR3 DNA is TGTGCCAGCTCACCGGGGGACAGCTCCTACGAGCAGTACTTC. Protein sequence: CASSPGDSSYEQYF.